These T cell receptor beta chains were read from a single sample in a study of shared T cell receptors in the human thymus. Data came from immunoSEQ multiplex PCR; TCRdb stores just in-frame clones and leaves some out. This table has hundreds of thousands of clones, around nine tenths appearing once. Separately, the same data were catalogued under a study of human thymus T cells.

Sequencing was carried out using thymocytes. The receptors were gathered from a boy under two years old with a congenital heart defect. Both conserved end residues are trimmed from each CDR3.

cdr3_length	v_call	j_call	cdr3_aa
12	TRBV5-5	TRBJ1-2	ASSLVGGAGGYT
13	TRBV7-6	TRBJ2-7	ASSQGGGMSYEQY
12	TRBV19	TRBJ1-1	ASSIELQGTEAF
14	TRBV4-1	TRBJ1-1	ASSRAGKGGRTEAF
10	TRBV27	TRBJ1-1	ASSSGRSEAF
12	TRBV19	TRBJ2-3	ASSLQGSTDTQY
10	TRBV11-2	TRBJ1-1	ASSPPNTEAF
12	TRBV6-1	TRBJ2-7	ASSERQQPYEQY
15	TRBV28	TRBJ2-2	ASSLCIPTNEAGELF
14	TRBV7-2	TRBJ2-1	ASSGRLAGTLNEQF
11	TRBV19	TRBJ2-5	ASSRTGSETQY
14	TRBV6-5	TRBJ2-3	ASSLGQGPSTDTQY
12	TRBV4-1	TRBJ2-7	ASSQAGKRGEQY
14	TRBV27	TRBJ2-3	ASPSLTSGKTDTQY
10	TRBV5-8	TRBJ2-7	ASWDRGDEQY
14	TRBV6-6	TRBJ1-2	ASSYVRGGTKYGYT
13	TRBV28	TRBJ2-7	ASIVSGQGVDEQY
12	TRBV30	TRBJ2-1	AWSVGSGRYEQF
12	TRBV28	TRBJ2-5	ASSTQGILETQY
13	TRBV28	TRBJ2-7	ASSSPGTGGCEQY
9	TRBV20-1	TRBJ1-1	SAEQGTEAF
17	TRBV5-1	TRBJ2-3	ASSLALAGGRRSPDTQY
11	TRBV7-9	TRBJ1-2	ASSPQGRYGYT
17	TRBV28	TRBJ2-2	ASSSLRQGWDPLDGELF
16	TRBV4-3	TRBJ2-3	ASSQTLGERESLDTQY